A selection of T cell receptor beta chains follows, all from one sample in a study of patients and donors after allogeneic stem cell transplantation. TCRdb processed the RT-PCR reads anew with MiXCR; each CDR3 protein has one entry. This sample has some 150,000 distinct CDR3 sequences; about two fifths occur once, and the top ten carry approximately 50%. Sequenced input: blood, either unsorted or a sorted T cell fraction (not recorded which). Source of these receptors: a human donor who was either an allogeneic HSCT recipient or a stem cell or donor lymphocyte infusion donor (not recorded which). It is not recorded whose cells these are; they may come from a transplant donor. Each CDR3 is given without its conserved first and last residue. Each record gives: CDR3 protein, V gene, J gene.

CDR3aa: ASSLRHRDSNQPQH
v_gene: TRBV5-1
j_gene: TRBJ1-5

CDR3aa: ASTLRGSYNEQF
v_gene: TRBV12-3/TRBV12-4
j_gene: TRBJ2-1

CDR3aa: ASSSLAGNPGDTQY
v_gene: TRBV12-3/TRBV12-4
j_gene: TRBJ2-3

CDR3aa: ASTQGTGGETQY
v_gene: TRBV12-3/TRBV12-4
j_gene: TRBJ2-5

CDR3aa: ASSPGGIYGYT
v_gene: TRBV4-1
j_gene: TRBJ1-2

CDR3aa: ASSAWEASSYEQY
v_gene: TRBV9
j_gene: TRBJ2-7

CDR3aa: ASSLLQRDSSYNEQF
v_gene: TRBV7-3
j_gene: TRBJ2-1

CDR3aa: ASSLGRLVATGELF
v_gene: TRBV11-2
j_gene: TRBJ2-2

CDR3aa: ASSPRTGSRETQY
v_gene: TRBV7-8
j_gene: TRBJ2-5

CDR3aa: SASPLARSYEQY
v_gene: TRBV20-1
j_gene: TRBJ2-7

CDR3aa: ASSLIGQGTDTQY
v_gene: TRBV9
j_gene: TRBJ2-3

CDR3aa: SVTRGPGTQY
v_gene: TRBV29-1
j_gene: TRBJ2-5

CDR3aa: SVQQGVEQY
v_gene: TRBV29-1
j_gene: TRBJ2-7

CDR3aa: ASSWSGLDTEAF
v_gene: TRBV27
j_gene: TRBJ1-1